Below, one T cell receptor (beta chain) is given with its context. What it binds is not known. The data derive from a study of shared clonotypes between healthy human individuals. At the level of the study: Researchers assigned three CD4 naive, three CD4 memory, two CD8 naive and one CD8 memory plate to each donor. General study findings and limits: Naive subsets tended to show greater estimated richness than memory subsets.

The assay was immunoSEQ multiplex PCR, and TCRdb's table has in-frame clones only and misses some. Here the sample spans about 2.1 million clones, 80% to 95% being singletons. Naive CD8 cells comprised CD45RO-negative, CCR7-positively selected cells, excluding terminally differentiated effector memory CD45RA+ cells. Germline V lookup: CDR1 SGHAT, CDR2 FQNNGV. The V end was cut by 5 bases, the J end by 2 bases, with 14 bases between. The CDR3 is 15 residues long. Sequencing was carried out using naive CD8+ T cells from PBMCs. The receptor was derived from a man between 18 and 35 years old in good health. Some clones in this sample may be carry-over from other donors' samples. This chain uses TRBV11-2 with TRBJ2-3, with D maybe TRBD2 (5 bases). CDR3: CASSRGSGYTDTQYF. As DNA, the CDR3 is TGTGCCAGCAGCCGTGGGAGCGGTTACACAGATACGCAGTATTTT.